These T cell receptor beta chains were read from a single sample in a study of OX40 agonist ivuxolimab in advanced cancers. The assay was immunoSEQ multiplex PCR, and TCRdb's table has in-frame clones only and misses some. The sample yields more than 50,000 clones, around 79% seen once. The input for sequencing was CD4+ or CD8+ T cells sorted from blood, taken in a trial of the OX40 agonist ivuxolimab. The receptors derive from an adult with an advanced solid tumor such as melanoma, head and neck, liver or kidney cancer. CDR3s include the opening cysteine and the closing phenylalanine or tryptophan. A D gene is named only where the DNA matches it firmly. Some rows have no size entry. The others give once, few or many, or a class for an expanded clone.

TRBV6-4	TRBD1	NA	TRBJ1-1	TGTGCCAGCAGCCACGGACAGGGGACAAAAGCTTTCTTT	CASSHGQGTKAFF
TRBV15	NA	once	TRBJ2-2	TGTGCCACCAGCAGTGGCACCGAGCGCACCGGGGAGCTGTTTTTT	CATSSGTERTGELFF
TRBV18	NA	NA	TRBJ1-5	TGTGCCAGCTCACCGGTACATAGCAATCAGCCCCAGCATTTT	CASSPVHSNQPQHF
TRBV4-1	NA	many	TRBJ2-2	TGCGCCAGCAGCCAACTAGCCCCCACCGGGGAGCTGTTTTTT	CASSQLAPTGELFF
TRBV5-1	NA	NA	TRBJ2-2	TGCGCCAGCAGCTTGTTGAGAGGGGCTGGCGGGGAGCTGTTTTTT	CASSLLRGAGGELFF
TRBV4-1	TRBD1	NA	TRBJ1-2	TGCGCCAGCAGCCAAGATTTTGGGACAGGGGTCGGCTACACCTTC	CASSQDFGTGVGYTF
TRBV6-5	NA	NA	TRBJ2-5	TGTGCCAGCAGTTACGTAGGGGAACAAGAGACCCAGTACTTC	CASSYVGEQETQYF
TRBV6-6	NA	NA	TRBJ1-5	TGTGCCAGCAGTACCGCGGACCGCAATCAGCCCCAGCATTTT	CASSTADRNQPQHF
TRBV14	NA	NA	TRBJ2-7	TGTGCCAGCAGCCAAGATGTTTGGCCCGAGAGCTCCTACGAGCAGTACTTC	CASSQDVWPESSYEQYF
TRBV7-9	TRBD2	NA	TRBJ2-5	TGTGCCAGCAGCTTAAGTAGCGGGGGACGGGAGACCCAGTACTTC	CASSLSSGGRETQYF
TRBV19	NA	NA	TRBJ1-1	TGTGCCAGTAGTATATTGGGCAGGGGAGGAGAAGCTTTCTTT	CASSILGRGGEAFF
TRBV7-2	NA	NA	TRBJ1-3	TGTGCCAGCAGCTCCAGACCGGTGATCTCTGGAAACACCATATATTTT	CASSSRPVISGNTIYF
TRBV6-1	NA	NA	TRBJ1-1	TGTGCCAGCAGCCGGGACATGATCACTGAAGCTTTCTTT	CASSRDMITEAFF
TRBV11-2	NA	NA	TRBJ1-2	TGTGCCAGCAGCTTAGACAGGCAGGGCTATGGCTACACCTTC	CASSLDRQGYGYTF
TRBV5-6	TRBD2	NA	TRBJ2-7	TGTGCCAGCAGGTCTAGCGGCTCCTACGAGCAGTACTTC	CASRSSGSYEQYF
TRBV19	NA	NA	TRBJ2-5	TGTGCCAGTAGTATCGACATCCAAGAGACCCAGTACTTC	CASSIDIQETQYF
TRBV29-1	NA	NA	TRBJ2-5	TGCAGCGTTGAACGGCAGGGGCCCGGGGCTTTCGGTCGAGAGACCCAGTACTTC	CSVERQGPGAFGRETQYF
TRBV2	NA	NA	TRBJ2-7	TGTGCCAGCAGTGAAGGACGGTATCCCTACGAGCAGTACTTC	CASSEGRYPYEQYF
TRBV11-3	NA	NA	TRBJ1-1	TGTGCCAGCAGCTTAGACTATACCATGACACCAAACACTGAAGCTTTCTTT	CASSLDYTMTPNTEAFF
TRBV5-6	NA	NA	TRBJ1-4	TGTGCCAGCAGCTTGGGGATTCCAGGGGTATTTGAAAAACTGTTTTTT	CASSLGIPGVFEKLFF
TRBV25-1	NA	NA	TRBJ2-5	TGTGCCAGCAGTGAATACCCAGGGGGGGGCCAAGAGACCCAGTACTTC	CASSEYPGGGQETQYF
TRBV6-6	NA	once	TRBJ2-2	TGTGCCAGCAGAGATCGGTTGTCCGAAGACACCGGGGAGCTGTTTTTT	CASRDRLSEDTGELFF
TRBV6-1	NA	NA	TRBJ2-7	TGTGCCAGCAATGGAGGAGCCTACGAGCAGTACTTC	CASNGGAYEQYF
TRBV18	TRBD2	NA	TRBJ2-2	TGTGCCAGCTCACCCCCTAGCGGGAGGCCCGGGGAGCTGTTTTTT	CASSPPSGRPGELFF
TRBV5-1	NA	NA	TRBJ1-1	TGCGCCAGCAGATCCCGTTACGACAGTCTCAATCTGAACACTGAAGCTTTCTTT	CASRSRYDSLNLNTEAFF
TRBV10-3	NA	NA	TRBJ1-4	TGTGCCATCAGTTCCCGGGGCAGGATTAATGAAAAACTGTTTTTT	CAISSRGRINEKLFF
TRBV2	NA	NA	TRBJ2-2	TGTGCCAGCAGTGAATTAGTCAACACCGGGGAGCTGTTTTTT	CASSELVNTGELFF
TRBV7-3	TRBD2	NA	TRBJ2-3	TGTGCCAGCAGCTTAAGGGTAGCGGGGGGACCAGATACGCAGTATTTT	CASSLRVAGGPDTQYF
TRBV6-4	NA	few	TRBJ2-7	TGTGCCAGCTGGAGGGACTTGGGATCTTACGAGCAGTACTTC	CASWRDLGSYEQYF
TRBV27	NA	medium-sized	TRBJ1-2	TGTGCCAGCAGCCCGATGGGCTATGGCTACACCTTC	CASSPMGYGYTF
TRBV7-3	NA	NA	TRBJ1-1	TGTGCCAGCAGCCGAGAAGGGCCGATGAACACTGAAGCTTTCTTT	CASSREGPMNTEAFF
TRBV18	NA	NA	TRBJ1-5	TGTGCCAGCTCACGCGGGGGGGCAGGCTCCAATCAGCCCCAGCATTTT	CASSRGGAGSNQPQHF
TRBV7-3	TRBD2	NA	TRBJ2-5	TGTGCCAGCAGCTTCGGGACTAGCGGGACGGGTCAAGAGACCCAGTACTTC	CASSFGTSGTGQETQYF
TRBV7-9	NA	NA	TRBJ2-5	TGTGCCAGCCTCATCGGCGGGGTCCACCAAGAGACCCAGTACTTC	CASLIGGVHQETQYF
TRBV9	TRBD2	NA	TRBJ2-5	TGTGCCAGCAGCGTAGGAGGGACTAGCGGGGCGCAAGAGACCCAGTACTTC	CASSVGGTSGAQETQYF
TRBV5-1	TRBD1	NA	TRBJ2-7	TGCGCCAGCAGCTTGTATTTCGGGACAGGGGAAGAGCAGTACTTC	CASSLYFGTGEEQYF
TRBV11-2	NA	NA	TRBJ1-1	TGTGCCAGCAGCTTAGGGGTCATGAACACTGAAGCTTTCTTT	CASSLGVMNTEAFF
TRBV7-3	NA	NA	TRBJ2-2	TGTGCCAGCAGCCCGGGGGCGGCCGGGGAGCTGTTTTTT	CASSPGAAGELFF
TRBV6-5	NA	NA	TRBJ1-1	TGTGCCAGCAGAGAGTCGTCGGACACTGAAGCTTTCTTT	CASRESSDTEAFF
TRBV19	NA	once	TRBJ1-4	TGTGCCGGCAGGACTCCAAATTCAGGTGAAAAACTGTTTTTT	CAGRTPNSGEKLFF
TRBV11-2	TRBD1	NA	TRBJ1-6	TGTGCCAGCAGGGACAGGGTAGGCTCCTATAATTCACCCCTCCACTTT	CASRDRVGSYNSPLHF
TRBV5-5	NA	NA	TRBJ2-1	TGTGCCAGCAGCTTGGAGGGGGAAAGCTCCTACAATGAGCAGTTCTTC	CASSLEGESSYNEQFF
TRBV18	NA	few	TRBJ1-1	TGTGCCAGCTCACCCCCTATGAACACTGAAGCTTTCTTT	CASSPPMNTEAFF
TRBV9	TRBD1	NA	TRBJ1-2	TGTGCCAGCAGCGCAGGGACAGGCGGCTATGGCTACACCTTC	CASSAGTGGYGYTF
TRBV14	NA	NA	TRBJ1-1	TGTGCCACCCTAACCGGGGCGTCTCGGGGGACTGAAGCTTTCTTT	CATLTGASRGTEAFF
TRBV28	NA	many	TRBJ2-7	TGTGCCAGCAGTTTCGGTGATTACGAGCAGTACTTC	CASSFGDYEQYF
TRBV10-3	NA	NA	TRBJ2-7	TGTGCCATCAGTGAGTCTATGTACGAGCAGTACTTC	CAISESMYEQYF
TRBV7-9	TRBD1	NA	TRBJ1-2	TGTGCCAGCAGAGACAGGGCCAACTATGGCTACACCTTC	CASRDRANYGYTF
TRBV10-3	TRBD2	NA	TRBJ2-1	TGTGCCATCAGGCTTAGCGGGACTCCCTACAATGAGCAGTTCTTC	CAIRLSGTPYNEQFF
TRBV5-1	NA	few	TRBJ2-5	TGCGCCAGCAGCTTGGATTGGGCGGGGGAGACCCAGTACTTC	CASSLDWAGETQYF
TRBV18	NA	NA	TRBJ1-2	TGTGCCAGCTCACCGAGGGACCCTAACTATGGCTACACCTTC	CASSPRDPNYGYTF
TRBV7-6	NA	few	TRBJ2-3	TGTGCCAGCATGGACGTGGGGGGTAGCACGCAGTATTTT	CASMDVGGSTQYF
TRBV5-1	TRBD2	NA	TRBJ2-5	TGCGCCAGCAGCTTGGAAGGTAGCGGGACGGAGACCCAGTACTTC	CASSLEGSGTETQYF
TRBV5-1	NA	NA	TRBJ2-1	TGCGCCAGCAGCCTGGACAGCCCTGGAGACAATGAGCAGTTCTTC	CASSLDSPGDNEQFF
TRBV30	NA	few	TRBJ1-1	TGTGCCTGGAGTACCGGGACGAAGAGAGAAGCTTTCTTT	CAWSTGTKREAFF
TRBV7-2	NA	NA	TRBJ1-6	TGTGCCAGCAGCTCGGGGTGGGGACGTAAAAATTCACCCCTCCACTTT	CASSSGWGRKNSPLHF
TRBV5-1	NA	NA	TRBJ2-5	TGCGCCAGCAGCTTGGCGCCTAGCGAGTCTCAAGAGACCCAGTACTTC	CASSLAPSESQETQYF
TRBV4-1	NA	NA	TRBJ1-1	TGCGCCAGCAGCGTCGTTCAGGGATGGACTGAAGCTTTCTTT	CASSVVQGWTEAFF